Below are 6 T cell receptor beta chains sequenced from a single sample in a study of Tregs in tolerant kidney transplant recipients (dated 2019 in TCRdb). Libraries were constructed by the immunoSEQ multiplex PCR assay. As stored in TCRdb, this immuneACCESS dataset retains in-frame rearrangements with V and J assigned. A fraction of the clones does not appear; measured against another copy, unresolved V genes explain less than half of the discrepancy, and the remainder lacks a known reason. The sample includes under 95,000 clones, with 75% to 95% observed a single time. The ten top clones hold approximately 0.37% of the sample. The time point label on this specimen signifies: blood sample drawn before combined kidney and bone marrow transplant. The sequencing here drew on Tregs from blood, taken before the transplant. The receptors were gathered from a human donor who received a combined kidney and bone marrow transplant.

The chain has TRBV6-5 and TRBJ2-5; tentative D call: TRBD2 (6 bases). Between the trimmed V and J ends, which lost 0 bases and 7 bases, there was a span of 15 bases. CDR3 size: 15 residues. Germline assignment: CDR1 MNHEY and CDR2 SVGAGI. CDR3: CASSYSWARRGTQYF. The CDR3 DNA reads as TGTGCCAGCAGTTACTCTTGGGCCAGGCGGGGGACCCAGTACTTC.

The chain is built from TRBV7-9 and TRBJ2-5; 11 bases fit TRBD2. Germline values: CDR1 SEHNR, CDR2 FQNEAQ (reference sequence). Trimming at V came to 1 base and at J to 4 bases, leaving 5 bases not matched to a gene. The CDR3 runs to 16 residues. The CDR3 DNA sequence: TGTGCCAGCAGCTTAGGAGGGACTAGCGGATTAGAGACCCAGTACTTC. It specifies CASSLGGTSGLETQYF.

The chain joins TRBV10-1 to TRBJ2-3; a weak D match, TRBD1 (5 bases). CDR1 and CDR2 (germline): WNHNN, SYGVQD (reference sequence). V was trimmed by 0 bases and J by 6 bases, leaving 16 bases between them. The CDR3 is made up of 16 amino acids. This chain's CDR3 is CASSESDTETPDTQYF. The CDR3 DNA sequence: TGCGCCAGCAGTGAGTCGGACACAGAGACTCCCGATACGCAGTATTTT.

This clone appeared a single time. V is TRBV19 and J is TRBJ1-1; unclear D gene. V was clipped by 4 bases and J by 6 bases, with 21 bases between them. Germline V gives CDR1 LNHDA, CDR2 SQIVND (reference sequence). The CDR3 totals 16 residues. The CDR3 here is CASSTPGFAGGAEAFF. CDR3 nucleotide sequence: TGTGCCAGTAGTACCCCGGGTTTCGCAGGCGGGGCTGAAGCTTTCTTT.

The chain uses TRBV10-3 and TRBJ2-4, with D possibly TRBD1 on 6 matching bases. The germline CDR1 and CDR2 sequences are ENHRY and SYGVKD. The V end was cut by 2 bases, the J end by 8 bases, with 16 bases between. The CDR3 spans 15 residues. CDR3: CAISEGLTGTDIQYF. The CDR3 bases are TGTGCCATCAGTGAGGGCCTAACAGGGACGGACATTCAGTACTTC.

This sequence joins TRBV11-2 and TRBJ2-1; D is possibly TRBD1 or TRBD2 (6 bases each). Germline assignment: CDR1 SGHAT and CDR2 FQNNGV. The CDR3 runs 18 residues. V dropped 5 bases and J dropped 0 bases, with 20 bases sitting between them. Here the CDR3 DNA reads TGTGCCAGCAGCGCGGGACACTGGACCGGCAGCTCCTACAATGAGCAGTTCTTC. Its translation: CASSAGHWTGSSYNEQFF.